This section outlines one T cell receptor beta chain sequence together with its context. Its specificity is unknown. V lost 8 bases and J 1 base, leaving 16 bases between the germline ends. The length of the CDR3 is 15 residues. CDR1 is SNHLY, CDR2 FYNNEI, per germline. Produced via immunoSEQ multiplex PCR; TCRdb's table is partial and in-frame only. The sample has more than 150,000 clones, approximately 91% seen once. The entry originates in a study of T cell responses to AZD1222 COVID-19 vaccine. Study-level findings and limits: Clonal diversity was possibly underestimated, and the donors were mostly white British, with more females. CD4 TCRs covered the whole spike, strongest at regions 160-218 and 743-854. Reports say nearly half of spike-specific TCRs go after unmutated variant regions.

The V gene is TRBV2, the J gene TRBJ2-3; D is possibly TRBD1 or TRBD2 (5 bases each). The material sequenced was peripheral blood, taken on day 0 of AZD1222 vaccination. The sequence derives from an adult in good health. The CDR3 bases are TGTGCCAGCGATCCGGGACCTCAAGGCACAGATACGCAGTATTTT. Translated, it gives CASDPGPQGTDTQYF. The whole variable domain, remainder taken from reference TRBV2 and TRBJ2-3, is EPEVTQTPSHQVTQMGQEVILRCVPISNHLYFYWYRQILGQKVEFLVSFYNNEISEKSEIFDDQFSVERPDGSNFTLKIRSTKLEDSAMYFCASDPGPQGTDTQYFGPGTRLTVL.